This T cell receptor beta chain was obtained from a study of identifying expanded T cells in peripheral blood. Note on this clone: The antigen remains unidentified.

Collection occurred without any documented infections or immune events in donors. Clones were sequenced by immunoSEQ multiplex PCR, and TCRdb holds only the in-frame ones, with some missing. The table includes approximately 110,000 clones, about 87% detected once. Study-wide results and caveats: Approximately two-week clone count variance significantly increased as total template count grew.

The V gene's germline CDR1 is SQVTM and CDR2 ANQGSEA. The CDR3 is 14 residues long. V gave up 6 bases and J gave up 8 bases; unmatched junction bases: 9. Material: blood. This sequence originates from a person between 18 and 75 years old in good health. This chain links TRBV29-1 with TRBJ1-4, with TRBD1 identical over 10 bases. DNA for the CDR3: TGCAGCGTCGGACCGGGACAGGGGAACGAAAAACTGTTTTTT. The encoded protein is CSVGPGQGNEKLFF.